These 2 T cell receptor beta chains were all obtained from the same sample, sequenced in a study of cytomegalovirus exposure and HLA in healthy donors listed by TCRdb under 2017. Libraries came from the immunoSEQ multiplex PCR assay. For the multiplex PCR, a mixture combining 60 forward primers for TCR Vbeta segments and 13 reverse primers for TCR Jbeta segments was used. The table comes from immuneACCESS by way of TCRdb, which keeps in-frame sequences with V and J called. Part of the clones is missing from these tables; in studies checked, under half for an unresolved V gene and the rest for unknown reasons. The sample includes over 200,000 clones, with 70% to 90% observed a single time. 1.3% of the sample comes from the top ten. The specimen sequenced was PBMCs. These receptor sequences come from a human donor in good health.

The rearrangement uses TRBV27 and TRBJ1-2, with D perhaps matching TRBD1 (6 bases). This CDR3 is 15 amino acids long. Per germline, CDR1 MNHEY and CDR2 SMNVEV (reference sequence). V was trimmed by 0 bases and J by 8 bases, leaving 16 bases between them. The CDR3 sequence is CASSLSFGGLGGYTF. As DNA, the CDR3 is TGTGCCAGCAGTTTATCGTTCGGGGGGCTTGGGGGCTACACCTTC.

J is TRBJ2-5 and V is TRBV5-1; 10 bases fit TRBD2. Per germline, CDR1 SGHRS and CDR2 YFSETQ. V shed 6 bases, J shed 3 bases, and the junction held 8 bases outside the gene matches. The CDR3 has 15 residues. CDR3 protein: CASNPSGSSEETQYF. CDR3 DNA sequence: TGCGCCAGCAATCCTAGCGGGAGTAGTGAAGAGACCCAGTACTTC.